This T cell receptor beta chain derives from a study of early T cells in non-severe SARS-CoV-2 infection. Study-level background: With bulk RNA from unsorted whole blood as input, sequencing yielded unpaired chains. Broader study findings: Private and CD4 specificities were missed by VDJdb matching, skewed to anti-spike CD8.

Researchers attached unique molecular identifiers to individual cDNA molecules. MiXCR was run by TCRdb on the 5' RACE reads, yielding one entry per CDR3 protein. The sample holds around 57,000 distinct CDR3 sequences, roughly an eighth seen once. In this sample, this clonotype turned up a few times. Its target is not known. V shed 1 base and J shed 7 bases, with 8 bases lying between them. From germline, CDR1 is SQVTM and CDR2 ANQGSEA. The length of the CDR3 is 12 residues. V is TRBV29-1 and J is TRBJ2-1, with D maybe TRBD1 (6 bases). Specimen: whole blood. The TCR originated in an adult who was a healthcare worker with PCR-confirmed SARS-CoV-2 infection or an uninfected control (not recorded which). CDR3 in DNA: TGCAGCGTTGAAGGGACAGTTAATGAGCAGTTCTTC. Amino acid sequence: CSVEGTVNEQFF.